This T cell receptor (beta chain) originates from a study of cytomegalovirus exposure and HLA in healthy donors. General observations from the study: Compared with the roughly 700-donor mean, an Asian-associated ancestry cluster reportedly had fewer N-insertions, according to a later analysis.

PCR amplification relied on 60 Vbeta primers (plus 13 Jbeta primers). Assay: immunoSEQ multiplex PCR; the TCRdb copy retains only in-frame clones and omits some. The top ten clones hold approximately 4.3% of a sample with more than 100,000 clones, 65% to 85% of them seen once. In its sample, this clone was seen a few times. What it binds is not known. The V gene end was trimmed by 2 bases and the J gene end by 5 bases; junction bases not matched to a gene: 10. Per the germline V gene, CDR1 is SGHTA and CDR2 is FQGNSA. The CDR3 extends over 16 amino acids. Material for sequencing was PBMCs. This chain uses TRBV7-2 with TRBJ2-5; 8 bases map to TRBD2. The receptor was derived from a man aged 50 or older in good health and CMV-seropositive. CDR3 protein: CASSLIERESGETQYF. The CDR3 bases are TGTGCCAGCAGCTTAATTGAGCGGGAGTCGGGGGAGACCCAGTACTTC.